The 25 T cell receptor beta chains presented below share a single source sample, sequenced in a study of blood T cell repertoires in COVID-19. Repertoires were generated with immunoSEQ multiplex PCR, while TCRdb's copy carries only in-frame clones and drops some. The table lists approximately 180,000 clones, around 82% of them singletons. The sample comprised peripheral blood. The source of these receptors is a woman older than 75 with acute or convalescent COVID-19.

The V call is TRBV6-2 or TRBV6-3, the J call TRBJ1-6, with 12 bases matching TRBD1. Germline CDR1 is MNHEY and CDR2 is SVGEGT. Unmatched junction bases numbered 0, after V lost 2 bases and J lost 7 bases. The CDR3 runs to 15 residues. The CDR3 nucleotides are TGTGCCAGCAGTTACGGGACAGGGGGCAATTCACCCCTCCACTTT. Its protein product is CASSYGTGGNSPLHF.

The chain couples TRBV7-2 to TRBJ2-7, with D tentatively TRBD2 (5 bases). The CDR3 is 16 amino acids. Trimming cost V 5 bases and J 4 bases, with 21 bases left between them. Germline values: CDR1 SGHTA, CDR2 FQGNSA. The CDR3 loop is CASSDFEEVRSYEQYF. The CDR3 DNA follows: TGTGCCAGCAGCGACTTTGAGGAGGTGCGCTCTTACGAGCAGTACTTC.

This chain links TRBV4-1 with TRBJ1-4, with 10 bases lining up with TRBD1. The V segment lost 4 bases and the J segment 5 bases; nucleotides outside the gene matches: 1. Germline V gene data show CDR1 as MGHRA and CDR2 as YSYEKL. The CDR3 totals 14 residues. Here the CDR3 DNA reads TGCGCCAGCAGCCGGGACAGGGGAAATGAAAAACTGTTTTTT. Its protein is CASSRDRGNEKLFF.

V is TRBV6-5 and J is TRBJ2-3, with D hard to call. Deletions cut 6 bases from V and 5 bases from J, with 15 bases between. The CDR3 covers 14 residues. The V gene's germline CDR1 is MNHEY and CDR2 SVGAGI. For the CDR3, the DNA is TGTGCCAGCAGGTCAACCTCTGGGCGAGATACGCAGTATTTT. Protein: CASRSTSGRDTQYF.

The chain couples TRBV19 to TRBJ2-5, with 7 positions matching TRBD2. The CDR3 totals 12 residues. CDR1 and CDR2 from the germline V gene are LNHDA and SQIVND (reference sequence). The V and J ends lost 10 bases and 4 bases, in that order; junction bases with no gene match: 6. Written as DNA, the CDR3 is TGTGCCACCAGGGAGGGTGGAGAGACCCAGTACTTC. The encoded protein is CATREGGETQYF.

The chain joins TRBV6-2 or TRBV6-3 to TRBJ1-2, with TRBD1 identical over 7 bases. There are 18 residues in the CDR3. The germline V gene encodes CDR1 MNHEY and CDR2 SVGEGT. The V segment lost 2 bases and the J segment 7 bases; nucleotides outside the gene matches: 19. The CDR3 coding sequence is TGTGCCAGCAGTTACGCCGGCGGGACAGCACTCCAGCAGGGTGGCTACACCTTC. Translated, it gives CASSYAGGTALQQGGYTF.

The J gene is TRBJ2-7, the V gene TRBV7-8; TRBD2 matches at 12 bases. This CDR3 is 15 amino acids long. CDR1 is SGHVS, CDR2 FQNEAQ, per germline. Trimming took 5 bases from V and 3 from J; bases not matched to a gene: 5. The CDR3 region is CASSLGLAGSYEQYF. The CDR3 region has the DNA TGTGCCAGCAGCCTCGGACTAGCGGGGAGCTACGAGCAGTACTTC.

This chain uses TRBV9 with TRBJ2-3, with 9 bases aligning to TRBD2. The CDR3 covers 18 residues. Germline V gives CDR1 SGDLS, CDR2 YYNGEE. J gave up 4 bases and V 3 bases, and 15 bases lay outside the gene matches. The CDR3 loop reads CASSEGLGGGRASDTQYF. CDR3 in DNA: TGTGCCAGCAGCGAGGGGCTCGGGGGCGGGAGGGCCTCAGATACGCAGTATTTT. Full variable domain (missing parts from reference TRBV9 and TRBJ2-3): DSGVTQTPKHLITATGQRVTLRCSPRSGDLSVYWYQQSLDQGLQFLIQYYNGEERAKGNILERFSAQQFPDLHSELNLSSLELGDSALYFCASSEGLGGGRASDTQYFGPGTRLTVL.

This clone has a handful of counts. This rearrangement joins TRBV29-1 to TRBJ1-2; tentative D call: TRBD1 (6 bases). V was cut by 7 bases and J by 0 bases, with 12 bases left in between. Germline V gives CDR1 SQVTM, CDR2 ANQGSEA. The CDR3 runs to 13 residues. The CDR3 DNA is TGCAGCGCAAACAGGGCATCTAACTATGGCTACACCTTC. Its protein product is CSANRASNYGYTF.

The chain joins TRBV5-1 to TRBJ2-7, with 12 bases that match TRBD2. V shed 6 bases, J shed 1 base, and the junction held 5 bases outside the gene matches. The CDR3 loop spans 15 amino acids. CDR1 SGHRS and CDR2 YFSETQ come from the germline V gene. This chain's CDR3 is CASTSTSGRSYEQYF. The CDR3 DNA sequence: TGCGCCAGCACCTCGACTAGCGGGAGATCCTACGAGCAGTACTTC.

This chain connects TRBV7-2 to TRBJ2-1; D might be TRBD1 (5 bases). The V gene lost 4 bases and the J gene lost 8 bases, with 15 bases spanning the gap. Germline-derived CDR1 and CDR2 are SGHTA and FQGNSA. The CDR3 is 14 amino acids. CDR3 sequence (DNA): TGTGCCAGCAGCTCCGGCCTTAGGGGCGATGAGCAGTTCTTC. Translating gives CASSSGLRGDEQFF.

This clone was counted once. V usage is TRBV27 and J usage is TRBJ1-6; TRBD1 matches at 7 bases. Germline values: CDR1 MNHEY, CDR2 SMNVEV (reference sequence). The CDR3 extends over 19 amino acids. The junction had 14 bases not matched to a gene; V was cut back by 6 bases and J by 0 bases. The CDR3 DNA follows: TGTGCCAGCAGCATTATGGGGGGACAGAGAAGCTCCTATAATTCACCCCTCCACTTT. Its protein is CASSIMGGQRSSYNSPLHF.

J is TRBJ2-6 and V is TRBV9, with 7 bases matching TRBD2. V was pared by 4 bases and J by 4 bases, with 20 bases of the junction left unmatched. CDR3 length equals 20 residues. Germline CDR1 and CDR2: SGDLS and YYNGEE. CDR3 coding DNA: TGTGCCAGCAGCCCGAGTGGACTAGTAGCCCGGCTGGCGGGGGCCAACGTCCTGACTTTC. It codes for CASSPSGLVARLAGANVLTF.

The chain carries TRBV18 and TRBJ2-7; weak D call: TRBD1 (7 bases). Germline CDR1 is KGHSH and CDR2 is LQKENI. This CDR3 is 14 amino acids long. V gave up 6 bases and J gave up 6 bases, with 18 bases separating them. DNA of the CDR3: TGTGCCAGCTCGACTAGACAGGGTTCGGTCGAGCAGTACTTC. Its translation is CASSTRQGSVEQYF. The full variable domain, rest sourced from reference TRBV18 and TRBJ2-7, is NAGVMQNPRHLVRRRGQEARLRCSPMKGHSHVYWYRQLPEEGLKFMVYLQKENIIDESGMPKERFSAEFPKEGPSILRIQQVVRGDSAAYFCASSTRQGSVEQYFGPGTRLTVT.

The chain is built from TRBV19 and TRBJ1-2, with a weak D call TRBD1 (6 bases). V was pared by 8 bases and J by 0 bases, with 19 bases between. This CDR3 region has 16 residues. Per the germline V gene, CDR1 is LNHDA and CDR2 is SQIVND (reference sequence). The CDR3 protein is CASLQGPFVPNYGYTF. The CDR3 nucleotides read TGTGCCAGTCTGCAGGGGCCCTTTGTGCCTAACTATGGCTACACCTTC.

This clone has only one observation. The V gene is TRBV27, the J gene TRBJ1-1; TRBD1 might be the D (5 bases). The length of the CDR3 is 15 residues. V was cut by 6 bases and J by 4 bases, with 18 bases left in between. CDR1 is MNHEY and CDR2 is SMNVEV in the germline V gene (reference sequence). The CDR3 DNA reads as TGTGCCAGCAGGCCCTCCGGGCTCGGGGGCACTGAAGCTTTCTTT. Protein: CASRPSGLGGTEAFF.

V gene TRBV19 combines with J gene TRBJ2-5; D is perhaps TRBD1 (6 bases). The CDR3 has 14 amino acids. Trimming left V 4 bases short and J 0 bases short, with 9 bases between. Germline V gene data show CDR1 as LNHDA and CDR2 as SQIVND (reference sequence). The CDR3 DNA follows: TGTGCCAGTAGTAAGGGGGTAAACCAAGAGACCCAGTACTTC. Translated, it gives CASSKGVNQETQYF.

The rearrangement joins TRBV21-1 to TRBJ1-2; the table names TRBD1, a call not compared with the DNA. TRBV21-1 is termed a pseudogene. The CDR3 runs 16 residues. This CDR3 is CASSKGKGGGFYGYTF. CDR3 bases: TGTGCCAGCAGCAAGGGGAAAGGAGGGGGCTTCTATGGCTACACCTTC.

CDR3: CSVVPGTGDGYGYTF. Here the CDR3 DNA reads TGCAGCGTTGTCCCCGGGACAGGGGATGGCTATGGCTACACCTTC. The V gene is TRBV29-1, the J gene TRBJ1-2, with TRBD1 matching 10 bases. The trim removed 4 bases at V and 4 bases at J, leaving 9 bases unmatched. Germline V CDR1 and CDR2: SQVTM, ANQGSEA. The CDR3 is 15 amino acids.

This clone has just one count. V and J are TRBV7-2 and TRBJ2-5; 15 bases map to TRBD2. The ends lost 5 bases at V and 5 bases at J; junction bases unmatched: 12. CDR3 length: 18 amino acids. Per germline, CDR1 SGHTA and CDR2 FQGNSA. The CDR3 loop is CASSQKTPGTSGGETQYF. The CDR3 DNA sequence: TGTGCCAGCAGCCAGAAAACCCCCGGGACTAGCGGGGGGGAGACCCAGTACTTC.

The V and J genes are TRBV11-2 and TRBJ2-3; 11 nucleotides match TRBD2. V lost 5 bases to trimming and J lost 0 bases; unmatched junction nucleotides: 4. The CDR3 totals 16 residues. The germline CDR1 and CDR2 sequences are SGHAT and FQNNGV. The CDR3 region has the DNA TGTGCCAGCAGCCCTCGGACTAGCGGGAGCACAGATACGCAGTATTTT. This codes for CASSPRTSGSTDTQYF.

The chain joins TRBV6-5 to TRBJ2-7, with D possibly TRBD1 on 6 matching bases. The germline gives CDR1 MNHEY, CDR2 SVGAGI. The CDR3 is 13 residues long. Trimming pared 6 bases from V and 5 bases from J, leaving 14 bases between. The CDR3 loop reads CASRGGQFDEQYF. For the CDR3, the DNA is TGTGCCAGCAGAGGCGGACAGTTCGACGAGCAGTACTTC.

This chain uses TRBV6-2 or TRBV6-3 with TRBJ1-6; 8 bases fit TRBD1. Trimming cost V 3 bases and J 6 bases; bases outside gene matches: 7. This CDR3 is 16 amino acids long. Germline CDR1 MNHEY, CDR2 SVGEGT. The DNA for the CDR3 is TGTGCCAGCAGTTATGGGCAGGGGGCGAGTAATTCACCCCTCCACTTT. This encodes CASSYGQGASNSPLHF.

The chain recombines TRBV6-6 with TRBJ1-2, with 9 nucleotides matching TRBD1. V lost 6 bases to trimming and J lost 6 bases; unmatched junction nucleotides: 2. CDR3 length: 12 amino acids. From germline, CDR1 is MNHNY and CDR2 SVGAGI (reference sequence). The CDR3 nucleotides are TGTGCCAGCAGACAGGGGGCGGATGGCTACACCTTC. Translated: CASRQGADGYTF.

The chain combines TRBV12-3 or TRBV12-4 with TRBJ1-4; 8 nucleotides agree with TRBD1. The CDR3 runs 13 residues. The V and J ends lost 6 bases and 8 bases, in that order; junction bases with no gene match: 5. As DNA, the CDR3 is TGTGCCAGCAGCTCCGGGACAGGCGAAAAACTGTTTTTT. Protein sequence: CASSSGTGEKLFF.